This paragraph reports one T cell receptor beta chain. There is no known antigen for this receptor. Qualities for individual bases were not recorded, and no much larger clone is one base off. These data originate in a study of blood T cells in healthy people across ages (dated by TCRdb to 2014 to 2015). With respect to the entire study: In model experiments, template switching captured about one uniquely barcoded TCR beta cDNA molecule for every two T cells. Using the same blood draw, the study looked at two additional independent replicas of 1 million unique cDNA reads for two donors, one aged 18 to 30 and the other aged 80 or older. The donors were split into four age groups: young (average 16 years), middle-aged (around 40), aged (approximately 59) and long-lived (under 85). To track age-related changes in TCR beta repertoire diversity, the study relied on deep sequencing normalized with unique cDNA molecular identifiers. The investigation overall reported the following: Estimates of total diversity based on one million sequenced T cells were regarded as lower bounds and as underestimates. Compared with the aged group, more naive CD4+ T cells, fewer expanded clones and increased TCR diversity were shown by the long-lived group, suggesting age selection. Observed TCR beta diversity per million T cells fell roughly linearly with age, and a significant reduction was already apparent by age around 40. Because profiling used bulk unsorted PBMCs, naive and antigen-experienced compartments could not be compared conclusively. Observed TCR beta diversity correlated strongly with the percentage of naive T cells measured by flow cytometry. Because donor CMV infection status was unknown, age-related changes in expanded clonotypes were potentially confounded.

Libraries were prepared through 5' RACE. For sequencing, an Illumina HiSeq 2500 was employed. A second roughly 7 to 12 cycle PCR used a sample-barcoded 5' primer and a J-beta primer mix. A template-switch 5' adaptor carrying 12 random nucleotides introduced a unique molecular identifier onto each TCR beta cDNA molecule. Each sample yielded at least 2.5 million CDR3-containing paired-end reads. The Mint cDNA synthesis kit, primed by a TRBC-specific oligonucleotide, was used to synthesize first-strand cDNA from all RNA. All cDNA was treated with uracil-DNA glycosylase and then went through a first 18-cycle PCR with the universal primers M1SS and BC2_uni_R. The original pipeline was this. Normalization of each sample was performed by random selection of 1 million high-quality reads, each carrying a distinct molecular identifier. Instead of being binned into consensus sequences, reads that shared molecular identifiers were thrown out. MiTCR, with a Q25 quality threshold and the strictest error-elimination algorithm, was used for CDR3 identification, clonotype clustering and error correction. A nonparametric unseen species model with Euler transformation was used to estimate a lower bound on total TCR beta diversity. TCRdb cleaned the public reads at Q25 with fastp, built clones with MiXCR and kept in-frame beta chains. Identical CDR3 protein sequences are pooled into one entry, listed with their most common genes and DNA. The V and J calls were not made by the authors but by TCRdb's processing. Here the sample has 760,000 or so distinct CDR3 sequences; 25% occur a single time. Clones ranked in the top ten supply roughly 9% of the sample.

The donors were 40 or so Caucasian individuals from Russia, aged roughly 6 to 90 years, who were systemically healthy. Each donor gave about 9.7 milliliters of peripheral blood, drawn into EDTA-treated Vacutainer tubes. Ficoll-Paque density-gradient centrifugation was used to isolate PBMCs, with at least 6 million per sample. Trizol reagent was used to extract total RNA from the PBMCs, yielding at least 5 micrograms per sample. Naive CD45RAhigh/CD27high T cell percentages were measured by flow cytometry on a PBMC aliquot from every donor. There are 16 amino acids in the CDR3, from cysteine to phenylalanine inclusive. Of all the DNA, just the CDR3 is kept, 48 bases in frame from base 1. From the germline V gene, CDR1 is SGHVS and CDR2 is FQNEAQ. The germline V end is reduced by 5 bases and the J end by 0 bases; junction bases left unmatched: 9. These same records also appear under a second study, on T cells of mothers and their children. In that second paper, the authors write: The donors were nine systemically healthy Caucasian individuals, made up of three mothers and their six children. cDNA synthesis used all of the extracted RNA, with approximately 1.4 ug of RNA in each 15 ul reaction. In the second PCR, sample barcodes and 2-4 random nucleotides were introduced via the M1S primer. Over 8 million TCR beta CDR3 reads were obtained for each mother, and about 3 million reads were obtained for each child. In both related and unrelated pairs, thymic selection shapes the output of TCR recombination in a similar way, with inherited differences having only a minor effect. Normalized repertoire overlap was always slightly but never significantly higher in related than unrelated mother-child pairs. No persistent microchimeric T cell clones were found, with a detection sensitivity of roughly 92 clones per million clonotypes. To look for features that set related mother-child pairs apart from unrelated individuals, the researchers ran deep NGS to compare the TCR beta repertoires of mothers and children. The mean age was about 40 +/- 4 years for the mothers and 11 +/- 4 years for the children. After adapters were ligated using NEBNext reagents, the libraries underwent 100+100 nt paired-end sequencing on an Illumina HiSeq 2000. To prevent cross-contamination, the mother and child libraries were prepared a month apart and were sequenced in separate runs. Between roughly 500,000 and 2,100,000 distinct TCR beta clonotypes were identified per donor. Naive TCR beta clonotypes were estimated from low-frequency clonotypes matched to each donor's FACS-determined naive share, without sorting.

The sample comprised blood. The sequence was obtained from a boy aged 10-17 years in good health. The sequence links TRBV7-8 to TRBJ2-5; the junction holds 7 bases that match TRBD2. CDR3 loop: CASSLGTMLYQETQYF. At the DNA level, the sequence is TGTGCCAGCAGCCTCGGGACTATGTTGTACCAAGAGACCCAGTACTTC.